Each of the 30 T cell receptor beta chains below was sequenced from the same sample in a study of Ad26.COV2.S vaccination and SARS-CoV-2 variants. Using immunoSEQ multiplex PCR, the repertoire was profiled, and TCRdb retains in-frame clones only, with some absent. The sample holds 350,000 to 450,000 clones, roughly 90% seen once. Sample treatment: 15 to 20 received Ad26.COV2.S at low or high dose, single or two shots; several received placebo; per-sample allocation not given. Sampling happened 63 days after the first vaccine or placebo injection. The specimen was peripheral blood, collected in a trial of Ad26.COV2.S vaccine versus placebo. The receptors were sampled from a person between 18 and 65 years old who received the Ad26.COV2.S COVID-19 vaccine or a placebo.

The V call is TRBV29-1, the J call TRBJ1-1; maybe TRBD1 (5 bases). With 0 bases removed from V and 3 bases from J, the gap between germline ends came to 8 bases. Germline CDR1 is SQVTM and CDR2 is ANQGSEA. The CDR3 length is 13 residues. The CDR3 loop is CSVEEQAHTEAFF. CDR3 coding DNA: TGCAGCGTTGAAGAACAGGCACACACTGAAGCTTTCTTT.

This clone was recorded a few times. The chain employs TRBV7-2 and TRBJ1-5; 7 nucleotides align to TRBD1. The CDR3 sequence is 14 residues long. Germline V gene sequence: CDR1 SGHTA, CDR2 FQGNSA. V lost 5 bases, J lost 4 bases, and 5 bases stayed unmatched. The chain's CDR3 is CASSLGQENQPQHF. The CDR3 coding sequence is TGTGCCAGCAGCCTCGGACAGGAGAATCAGCCCCAGCATTTT.

The chain joins TRBV5-6 to TRBJ2-7; TRBD1 is a possible D gene (6 bases). Trimming removed 1 base from V and 2 bases from J, with 10 bases in between. The germline V gene encodes CDR1 SGHDT and CDR2 YYEEEE. The CDR3 extends over 14 amino acids. The chain's CDR3 is CASSLPDRPYEQYF. CDR3 in DNA: TGTGCCAGCAGCTTGCCGGACAGACCCTACGAGCAGTACTTC.

The J gene is TRBJ2-1, the V gene TRBV6-5, with 11 bases matching TRBD2. Germline CDR1 and CDR2: MNHEY and SVGAGI. This CDR3 has 16 residues. The V and J ends lost 2 bases and 5 bases, in that order; junction bases with no gene match: 5. CDR3 nucleotide sequence: TGTGCCAGCAGTTACAGTAGCGGGGGGGTAGACAATGAGCAGTTCTTC. Translating gives CASSYSSGGVDNEQFF.

CDR3 protein: CASSPRTSGGAYEQYF. CDR3 DNA: TGTGCCAGCAGCCCCCGGACTAGCGGGGGGGCTTACGAGCAGTACTTC. V usage is TRBV11-2 and J usage is TRBJ2-7, with 15 positions matching TRBD2. CDR3 length: 16 residues. The ends lost 5 bases at V and 4 bases at J; junction bases unmatched: 6. CDR1 and CDR2 from the germline V gene are SGHAT and FQNNGV.

As regards this clone: Other DNA sequences from this sample encode an identical CDR3 as well. V gene TRBV9 combines with J gene TRBJ1-1; maybe TRBD1 (5 bases). The CDR3 runs to 13 residues. In germline, CDR1 is SGDLS, CDR2 YYNGEE. V shed 0 bases and J shed 5 bases, with 8 bases lying between them. The CDR3 spells CASSVGGRTEAFF. For the CDR3, the DNA is TGTGCCAGCAGCGTAGGGGGGAGGACTGAAGCTTTCTTT.

The genes are TRBV6-6 and TRBJ2-7; D is possibly TRBD2 (5 bases). Germline V gives CDR1 MNHNY, CDR2 SVGAGI (reference sequence). The CDR3 is 12 residues long. The V end was cut by 6 bases, the J end by 8 bases, with 14 bases between. The DNA of the CDR3 is TGTGCCAGCAGGCCAGATCCGGGAAAGCAGTACTTC. This gives the protein CASRPDPGKQYF.

The V call is TRBV20-1, the J call TRBJ1-2; 7 nucleotides line up with TRBD1. Germline assignment: CDR1 DFQATT and CDR2 SNEGSKA (reference sequence). V lost 4 bases and J lost 3; bases outside the gene matches: 5. The CDR3 is 13 residues long. The CDR3, as DNA: TGCAGTGCTAATGAAGGGGGCGACTATGGCTACACCTTC. Translating it yields CSANEGGDYGYTF.

This clone was observed once. This sequence joins TRBV11-2 and TRBJ2-1; D is uncertain. CDR3 length: 17 amino acids. Germline-derived CDR1 and CDR2 are SGHAT and FQNNGV. The V and J ends lost 3 bases and 4 bases respectively, with 19 bases between them. CDR3: CASSFVQTVLGYNEQFF. The DNA for the CDR3 is TGTGCCAGCAGCTTCGTCCAAACTGTCTTGGGTTACAATGAGCAGTTCTTC. Full variable domain (missing parts from reference TRBV11-2 and TRBJ2-1): EAGVAQSPRYKIIEKRQSVAFWCNPISGHATLYWYQQILGQGPKLLIQFQNNGVVDDSQLPKDRFSAERLKGVDSTLKIQPAKLEDSAVYLCASSFVQTVLGYNEQFFGPGTRLTVL.

The rearrangement links TRBV7-8 to TRBJ1-4, with 12 bases matching TRBD1. The CDR3 covers 16 residues. Germline V lookup: CDR1 SGHVS, CDR2 FQNEAQ. V dropped 5 bases and J dropped 5; count of bases not matched to a gene: 6. The CDR3 nucleotides read TGTGCCAGCAGCAGCCGGGACAGGGGGCGGAATGAAAAACTGTTTTTT. Translating gives CASSSRDRGRNEKLFF.

The chain employs TRBV7-8 and TRBJ2-3, with 7 nucleotides matching TRBD2. CDR3 length: 17 amino acids. CDR1 is SGHVS, CDR2 FQNEAQ, per germline. V was pared by 2 bases and J by 0 bases, with 8 bases of the junction left unmatched. The CDR3 loop reads CASSLFGGGLSTDTQYF. In nucleotides, the CDR3 is TGTGCCAGCAGCTTATTCGGCGGGGGACTTAGCACAGATACGCAGTATTTT.

This clone was seen only a few times. V is TRBV4-3 and J is TRBJ2-7; D gene unclear. The germline V and J ends were trimmed by 1 base and 0 bases, with 7 bases remaining between them. The CDR3 is 14 amino acids. CDR1 and CDR2 (germline): LGHNA, YSLEER. The CDR3 reads CASSQALSSYEQYF. As DNA, the CDR3 is TGCGCCAGCAGCCAAGCTCTGAGCTCCTACGAGCAGTACTTC.

The rearrangement links TRBV7-9 to TRBJ2-5; 8 positions match TRBD1. The V gene end was trimmed by 4 bases and the J gene end by 6 bases; junction bases not matched to a gene: 13. The CDR3 sequence is 16 residues long. Germline V gene sequence: CDR1 SEHNR, CDR2 FQNEAQ (reference sequence). The CDR3 protein is CASSSTGAFSLQTQYF. The CDR3 bases are TGTGCCAGCAGCTCGACAGGGGCTTTTTCTTTGCAGACCCAGTACTTC.

This chain uses TRBV27 with TRBJ2-2; 10 nucleotides match TRBD2. V lost 2 bases to trimming and J lost 4 bases; unmatched junction nucleotides: 7. The CDR3 runs 17 residues. The germline gives CDR1 MNHEY, CDR2 SMNVEV (reference sequence). Written as DNA, the CDR3 is TGTGCCAGCAGTTTAAATTTGCTAGCGGGGGTCACCGGGGAGCTGTTTTTT. It is translated as CASSLNLLAGVTGELFF.

V gene TRBV2 combines with J gene TRBJ1-1, with 7 bases aligning to TRBD1. The CDR3 is 12 residues long. In germline, CDR1 is SNHLY, CDR2 FYNNEI. With 6 bases clipped from V and 6 bases from J, the junction kept 4 bases outside the gene matches. The chain's CDR3 is CASRDRIPEAFF. The CDR3 coding sequence is TGTGCCAGCAGGGACAGGATTCCTGAAGCTTTCTTT. The whole variable domain, filled in from reference TRBV2 and TRBJ1-1, reads EPEVTQTPSHQVTQMGQEVILRCVPISNHLYFYWYRQILGQKVEFLVSFYNNEISEKSEIFDDQFSVERPDGSNFTLKIRSTKLEDSAMYFCASRDRIPEAFFGQGTRLTVV.

This sequence joins TRBV10-2 and TRBJ2-1; no definite D call. This CDR3 is built from 12 residues. V lost 5 bases to trimming and J lost 5 bases, with 7 bases between them. CDR1 is WSHSY, CDR2 SAAADI, per germline. The CDR3 region has the DNA TGCGCCAGCAGTCCGTATAACAATGAGCAGTTCTTC. Encoded protein: CASSPYNNEQFF.

The J gene is TRBJ2-1, the V gene TRBV30; TRBD1 might be the D (6 bases). Looked up from germline, CDR1 is GTSNPN and CDR2 is SVGIG (reference sequence). The germline V and J ends were trimmed by 1 base and 7 bases, with 20 bases remaining between them. This CDR3 comprises 16 residues. In nucleotides, the CDR3 is TGTGCCTGGAGTGACACCGGGACACCGGCCCAAAATGAGCAGTTCTTC. Amino acids: CAWSDTGTPAQNEQFF.

The chain recombines TRBV10-3 with TRBJ2-5; D not certain. Germline V gives CDR1 ENHRY, CDR2 SYGVKD. CDR3 length: 11 amino acids. Trimming took 2 bases from V and 5 from J, leaving 3 bases between them. Here the CDR3 reads CAISERETQYF. CDR3 sequence (DNA): TGTGCCATCAGTGAGAGGGAGACCCAGTACTTC.

Comments on this clone: At one of its ends the junction is not consistent with the germline gene, which may arise from a read error. V is TRBV6-4 and J is TRBJ2-4; 7 bases fit TRBD1. CDR3 length: 11 residues. CDR1 is MRHNA and CDR2 is SNTAGT in the germline V gene. Here the CDR3 reads CARSKVWDSSF. CDR3 in DNA: TGTGCCCGATCGAAGGTTTGGGACAGCTCTTTC.

This chain uses TRBV10-1 with TRBJ2-5; TRBD2 aligns across 14 bases. With V trimmed by 7 bases and J by 5 bases, 9 bases remained unmatched. This CDR3 region has 16 residues. The germline V gene encodes CDR1 WNHNN and CDR2 SYGVQD (reference sequence). The CDR3 here is CASTGLAGGPQETQYF. The DNA of the CDR3 is TGCGCCAGCACTGGACTAGCGGGGGGTCCCCAGGAGACCCAGTACTTC.

The J gene is TRBJ1-6, the V gene TRBV5-1; D remains unclear. Germline V gene sequence: CDR1 SGHRS, CDR2 YFSETQ. Trimming pared 3 bases from V and 7 bases from J, leaving 14 bases between. The CDR3 sequence is 15 residues long. The CDR3 bases are TGCGCCAGCAGCTACTCCAGTCGGGGAAATTCACCCCTCCACTTT. Translation gives CASSYSSRGNSPLHF. The full variable domain, its missing parts supplied by reference TRBV5-1 and TRBJ1-6, is KAGVTQTPRYLIKTRGQQVTLSCSPISGHRSVSWYQQTPGQGLQFLFEYFSETQRNKGNFPGRFSGRQFSNSRSEMNVSTLELGDSALYLCASSYSSRGNSPLHFGNGTRLTVT.

This chain connects TRBV5-1 to TRBJ2-7; the match to TRBD2 covers 9 bases. Germline loops: CDR1 SGHRS, CDR2 YFSETQ. The CDR3 extends over 14 amino acids. Trimming cost V 3 bases and J 3 bases; bases outside gene matches: 4. The CDR3 coding sequence is TGCGCCAGCAGCTCGAGCGGGGGGAGCTACGAGCAGTACTTC. Protein: CASSSSGGSYEQYF.

In nucleotides, the CDR3 is TGTGCCAGCAGCTTAGTGGGGGAGGGCGGGGAAGAGACCCAGTACTTC. Amino acid sequence: CASSLVGEGGEETQYF. V usage is TRBV7-8 and J usage is TRBJ2-5; 7 nucleotides match TRBD2. V lost 1 base and J lost 3; bases outside the gene matches: 8. CDR3 length equals 16 residues. Germline V gene data show CDR1 as SGHVS and CDR2 as FQNEAQ.

The V and J genes are TRBV5-4 and TRBJ1-1, with D tentatively TRBD1 (5 bases). V shed 0 bases and J shed 0 bases, with 9 bases lying between them. The CDR3 extends over 15 amino acids. The germline V gene encodes CDR1 SGHNT and CDR2 YYREEE (reference sequence). CDR3 coding DNA: TGTGCCAGCAGCTTGGGGGGCAGATTGAACACTGAAGCTTTCTTT. It translates to CASSLGGRLNTEAFF.

The V gene is TRBV5-1, the J gene TRBJ2-2; 8 nucleotides align to TRBD1. The germline CDR1 and CDR2 sequences are SGHRS and YFSETQ. The CDR3 extends over 15 amino acids. Trimming at V came to 4 bases and at J to 6 bases, leaving 8 bases not matched to a gene. The CDR3 sequence: CASSPGGVGAGELFF. The CDR3 DNA sequence: TGCGCCAGCAGCCCAGGGGGCGTTGGGGCCGGGGAGCTGTTTTTT. Variable domain in full (rest from reference TRBV5-1 and TRBJ2-2): KAGVTQTPRYLIKTRGQQVTLSCSPISGHRSVSWYQQTPGQGLQFLFEYFSETQRNKGNFPGRFSGRQFSNSRSEMNVSTLELGDSALYLCASSPGGVGAGELFFGEGSRLTVL.

The J gene is TRBJ2-2, the V gene TRBV2; D may be TRBD1 (7 bases). V was pared by 0 bases and J by 4 bases, with 9 bases between. The CDR3 is 15 amino acids. The germline V gene has CDR1 SNHLY and CDR2 FYNNEI. The CDR3: CASSEAQGGTGELFF. The CDR3 bases are TGTGCCAGCAGTGAAGCGCAGGGGGGCACCGGGGAGCTGTTTTTT.

The chain joins TRBV29-1 to TRBJ2-5; D is undetermined. CDR3 length equals 11 residues. Germline V gene data show CDR1 as SQVTM and CDR2 as ANQGSEA. Trimming removed 4 bases at V and 5 bases at J, with 8 bases between. The CDR3 sequence: CSVAVGETQYF. CDR3 nucleotide sequence: TGCAGCGTTGCCGTCGGGGAGACCCAGTACTTC.

This chain connects TRBV7-6 to TRBJ2-5; 8 bases match TRBD2. With V trimmed by 0 bases and J by 4 bases, 7 bases remained unmatched. The CDR3 is 16 amino acids. Germline CDR1 SGHVS, CDR2 FNYEAQ. CDR3 sequence: CASSLASGGPGETQYF. CDR3 in DNA: TGTGCCAGCAGCTTAGCGTCGGGGGGGCCGGGAGAGACCCAGTACTTC.

The chain links TRBV9 to TRBJ1-1; D not certain. Trimming removed 0 bases at V and 3 bases at J, with 6 bases between. The CDR3 covers 13 residues. Germline values: CDR1 SGDLS, CDR2 YYNGEE. The CDR3 DNA is TGTGCCAGCAGCGTAGGGGAGGACACTGAAGCTTTCTTT. Protein: CASSVGEDTEAFF. The variable domain in full, completed from reference TRBV9 and TRBJ1-1, reads DSGVTQTPKHLITATGQRVTLRCSPRSGDLSVYWYQQSLDQGLQFLIQYYNGEERAKGNILERFSAQQFPDLHSELNLSSLELGDSALYFCASSVGEDTEAFFGQGTRLTVV.

The V call is TRBV12-3 or TRBV12-4, the J call TRBJ1-1, with D perhaps matching TRBD1 (6 bases). This CDR3 has 13 amino acids. The germline V and J ends were trimmed by 6 bases and 5 bases, with 13 bases remaining between them. In DNA form, the CDR3 reads TGTGCCAGCAGACAGGGAAGGACGACTGAAGCTTTCTTT. Protein: CASRQGRTTEAFF.